The source of this T cell receptor (beta chain) is a study of cytomegalovirus exposure and HLA in healthy donors. General observations from the study: The classifier was said to identify cytomegalovirus status with high specificity and sensitivity. Relative to equally common others, HLA-associated TCR beta chains showed greater clonal expansion in a later analysis.

It was with 60 Vbeta and 13 Jbeta primers that the PCR ran. Libraries were prepared by immunoSEQ multiplex PCR; TCRdb keeps only in-frame clonotypes and omits some of them. The profile covers 130,000 or so clones, with around 80% appearing a single time and around 1.9% taken by the ten largest. For this clone: The antigen is unknown.

V dropped 4 bases and J dropped 1 base, with 16 bases sitting between them. The germline V gene has CDR1 SQVTM and CDR2 ANQGSEA. The CDR3 contains 15 residues. The sample comprised PBMCs. The TCR originated in a man aged 35 to 55 in good health and CMV-seronegative. The chain employs TRBV29-1 and TRBJ1-1; D perhaps matches TRBD1 (6 bases). CDR3 protein: CSVGTAGRGNTEAFF. In DNA, the CDR3 is TGCAGCGTTGGGACAGCCGGTAGAGGGAACACTGAAGCTTTCTTT.